Reported below is one T cell receptor (beta chain). As processed by the authors: Amplification with reference gene primers provided the estimates of nucleated cell counts. Using immunoSEQ multiplex PCR, the repertoire was profiled, and TCRdb retains in-frame clones only, with some absent. D and trimming were read from the DNA, whereas the V and J calls and clone size are those reported in that table. This table holds around 70,000 clones, around nine tenths found once. Germline values: CDR1 MNHEY, CDR2 SVGAGI. This CDR3 region has 15 residues. V gave up 0 bases and J gave up 2 bases; unmatched junction bases: 4. The source of the sample is a study of blood T cell repertoires in COVID-19. Overall study context: Acute and convalescent COVID-19 samples came from the United States, Italy and Spain. From T cells, B-cell-depleted T cells, or PBMCs came the material, which was cDNA or gDNA.

The chain combines TRBV6-5 with TRBJ2-7; 7 positions agree with TRBD1. The origin of this receptor is a man between 50 and 59 years old with acute or convalescent COVID-19. Material: peripheral blood. The CDR3 region has the DNA TGTGCCAGCAGTTACTCGGGTCAGGGGGCCTACGAGCAGTACTTC. This codes for CASSYSGQGAYEQYF.